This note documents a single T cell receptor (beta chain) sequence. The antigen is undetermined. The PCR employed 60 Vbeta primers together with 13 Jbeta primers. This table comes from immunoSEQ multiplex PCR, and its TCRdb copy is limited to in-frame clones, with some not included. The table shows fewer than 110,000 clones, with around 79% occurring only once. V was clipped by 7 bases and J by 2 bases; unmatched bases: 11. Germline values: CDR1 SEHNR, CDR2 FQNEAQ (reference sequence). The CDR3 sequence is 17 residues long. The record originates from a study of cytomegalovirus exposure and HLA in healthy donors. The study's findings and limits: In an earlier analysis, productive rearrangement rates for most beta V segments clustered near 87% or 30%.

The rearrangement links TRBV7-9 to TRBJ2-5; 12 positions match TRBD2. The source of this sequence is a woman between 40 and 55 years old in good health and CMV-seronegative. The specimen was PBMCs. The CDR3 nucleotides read TGTGCCAGCATCCCTCTAGCGGGGGGGCCGGGGCAAGAGACCCAGTACTTC. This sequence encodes CASIPLAGGPGQETQYF.